A single sample is the source of the 21 T cell receptor beta chains below, sequenced in a study of T cell repertoires in cytomegalovirus infection. Their antigen targets remain unknown. Using its own MiXCR run on the reads, TCRdb lists one record per CDR3 protein. The sample has approximately 990,000 distinct CDR3 sequences; under 40% are singletons. The specimen was cultured CD8+ T cells from PBMCs, collected from culture after CMV antigen stimulation. These receptors originate from a human donor in good health (CMV status not recorded). Some clones in this sample may be carry-over from other donors' samples.

The V gene is TRBV18, the J gene TRBJ2-7, with 7 nucleotides matching TRBD1. Germline loops: CDR1 KGHSH, CDR2 LQKENI. This CDR3 is built from 14 residues. The V gene end was trimmed by 4 bases and the J gene end by 3 bases; junction bases not matched to a gene: 6. The CDR3 sequence is CASSHDWDSYEQYF. In nucleotides, the CDR3 is TGTGCCAGCTCACACGACTGGGACAGCTACGAGCAGTACTTC.

This clonotype was recorded many times. The chain is built from TRBV7-8 and TRBJ1-6; 7 bases agree with TRBD1. Trimming removed 2 bases from V and 7 bases from J; junction bases left unmatched: 14. The CDR3 runs 18 residues. The germline V gene encodes CDR1 SGHVS and CDR2 FQNEAQ. The CDR3 sequence: CASSLWDRRILENSPLHF. CDR3 in DNA: TGTGCCAGCAGCTTATGGGACAGACGAATACTAGAGAATTCACCCCTCCACTTT.

The sample holds one count of this clonotype. This likely comes from a read error, as the CDR3 has no conserved phenylalanine or tryptophan at its end. The CDR3 loop is CASSIHLYNEQFS. Written as DNA, the CDR3 is TGTGCCAGTAGTATTCACCTTTACAATGAGCAGTTCTCC. J is TRBJ2-1 and V is TRBV19; the D is unclear. CDR3 length: 13 residues. CDR1 and CDR2 from the germline V gene are LNHDA and SQIVND (reference sequence). Trimming removed 3 bases from V and 4 bases from J, with 7 bases in between.

The chain has TRBV27 and TRBJ1-2; 8 nucleotides agree with TRBD1. Germline V gene sequence: CDR1 MNHEY, CDR2 SMNVEV (reference sequence). J gave up 8 bases and V 5 bases, and 7 bases lay outside the gene matches. The CDR3 runs to 13 residues. The CDR3: CASSPRTGRGYTF. The CDR3 nucleotides are TGTGCCAGCAGTCCCCGGACAGGGAGGGGCTACACCTTC.

The rearrangement uses TRBV7-9 and TRBJ2-1; 8 bases are a match to TRBD2. Germline CDR1 SEHNR, CDR2 FQNEAQ (reference sequence). With 4 bases clipped from V and 2 bases from J, the junction kept 10 bases outside the gene matches. The CDR3 covers 17 residues. The CDR3: CASSSQRGRRAYNEQFF. The CDR3 DNA is TGTGCCAGCAGCTCGCAGCGGGGGCGCCGGGCCTACAATGAGCAGTTCTTC.

The V call is TRBV3-1, the J call TRBJ2-2; D is possibly TRBD1 or TRBD2 (5 bases each). V was cut by 1 base and J by 6 bases, with 15 bases left in between. The V gene's germline CDR1 is LGHDT and CDR2 YNNKEL (reference sequence). The CDR3 runs 16 residues. This CDR3 reads CASSQGVFEGPGELFF. CDR3 bases: TGTGCCAGCAGCCAAGGGGTCTTCGAGGGGCCCGGGGAGCTGTTTTTT. Full variable domain (rest looked up from reference TRBV3-1 and TRBJ2-2): DTAVSQTPKYLVTQMGNDKSIKCEQNLGHDTMYWYKQDSKKFLKIMFSYNNKELIINETVPNRFSPKSPDKAHLNLHINSLELGDSAVYFCASSQGVFEGPGELFFGEGSRLTVL.

V gene TRBV19 combines with J gene TRBJ1-1; weak D call: TRBD1 (5 bases). Germline-derived CDR1 and CDR2 are LNHDA and SQIVND (reference sequence). Deletions cut 3 bases from V and 1 base from J, with 18 bases between. The CDR3 runs to 17 residues. The CDR3 DNA reads TGTGCCAGTAGTATTGCGGGGGTCCTACTTTCGAACACTGAAGCTTTCTTT. This sequence encodes CASSIAGVLLSNTEAFF.

This clonotype was seen ten or more times. The chain combines TRBV7-2 with TRBJ2-3; a possible D gene is TRBD2 (7 bases). V gave up 5 bases and J gave up 4 bases, with 22 bases separating them. Germline values: CDR1 SGHTA, CDR2 FQGNSA. The CDR3 totals 17 residues. The CDR3 DNA sequence: TGTGCCAGCAGCCCTTTCGTGGGGGGGCCGGCTCCAGATACGCAGTATTTT. Translation: CASSPFVGGPAPDTQYF.

This clonotype was detected a few times. The chain combines TRBV15 with TRBJ2-6; D is unclear. The CDR3 totals 11 residues. Trimming took 11 bases from V and 4 from J, leaving 6 bases between them. Germline V CDR1 and CDR2: LNHNV, YYDKDF (reference sequence). The CDR3 sequence: CASLGANVLTF. CDR3 nucleotide sequence: TGTGCCTCACTAGGGGCCAACGTCCTGACTTTC. Supplemented by reference TRBV15 and TRBJ2-6, the full variable domain reads DAMVIQNPRYQVTQFGKPVTLSCSQTLNHNVMYWYQQKSSQAPKLLFHYYDKDFNNEADTPDNFQSRRPNTSFCFLDIRSPGLGDTAMYLCASLGANVLTFGAGSRLTVL.

This clonotype was seen a few times. The chain links TRBV19 to TRBJ2-1, with 7 bases that match TRBD2. The germline gives CDR1 LNHDA, CDR2 SQIVND (reference sequence). CDR3 length: 14 residues. The V segment lost 6 bases and the J segment 2 bases; nucleotides outside the gene matches: 4. The CDR3 protein is CASRPSGPYNEQFF. DNA of the CDR3: TGTGCCAGTAGGCCTAGCGGCCCCTACAATGAGCAGTTCTTC.

This clonotype was observed at least ten times. The rearrangement uses TRBV27 and TRBJ2-7; D not certain. V was clipped by 6 bases and J by 1 base, with 7 bases between them. The germline V gene encodes CDR1 MNHEY and CDR2 SMNVEV (reference sequence). The CDR3 covers 12 residues. CDR3 region: CASRDRSYEQYF. The CDR3 nucleotides read TGTGCCAGCAGGGACCGTTCCTACGAGCAGTACTTC.

V is TRBV10-3 and J is TRBJ2-3; 8 positions match TRBD2. J lost 1 base, V lost 7 bases, and 7 bases had no gene match. Germline V gene data show CDR1 as ENHRY and CDR2 as SYGVKD. CDR3 length: 15 residues. CDR3 amino acids: CAIIERRGGTDTQYF. The CDR3 DNA is TGTGCCATCATCGAGCGGCGGGGGGGCACAGATACGCAGTATTTT.

V gene TRBV7-2 combines with J gene TRBJ1-2, with TRBD1 matching over 10 bases. The V and J ends lost 3 bases and 7 bases, in that order; junction bases with no gene match: 8. The CDR3 runs to 15 residues. Germline V CDR1 and CDR2: SGHTA, FQGNSA. This CDR3 reads CASSLTDRGEFGYTF. The CDR3 nucleotides read TGTGCCAGCAGCTTGACGGACAGGGGGGAATTTGGCTACACCTTC.

With respect to this clonotype: A much larger clone lies a single base off, so this may be a read error. The CDR3 ends on some other residue instead of the conserved phenylalanine or tryptophan, so this is likely a read error. The CDR3 sequence: CSANTGGLGYEQYI. The DNA of the CDR3 is TGCAGTGCTAATACAGGGGGGTTAGGGTACGAGCAGTACATC. The V and J genes are TRBV20-1 and TRBJ2-7; 8 nucleotides line up with TRBD1. V gave up 4 bases and J gave up 4 bases; unmatched junction bases: 9. Germline CDR1 DFQATT, CDR2 SNEGSKA (reference sequence). The CDR3 is 14 amino acids.

This clonotype showed up just a few times. The rearrangement links TRBV10-3 to TRBJ2-1, with 10 bases that match TRBD2. The CDR3 is 14 residues long. J gave up 9 bases and V 6 bases, and 8 bases lay outside the gene matches. Looked up from germline, CDR1 is ENHRY and CDR2 is SYGVKD. The CDR3 sequence is CAIRSSGGDLEQFF. The CDR3 DNA reads as TGTGCCATCAGATCTAGCGGGGGAGACCTTGAGCAGTTCTTC.

This chain joins TRBV9 and TRBJ2-5; TRBD2 agrees at 7 bases. This CDR3 comprises 16 residues. Germline CDR1 SGDLS, CDR2 YYNGEE. The junction had 7 bases not matched to a gene; V was cut back by 0 bases and J by 2 bases. This CDR3 reads CASSVAWLAEQETQYF. CDR3 in DNA: TGTGCCAGCAGCGTAGCGTGGCTAGCGGAACAAGAGACCCAGTACTTC.

J is TRBJ2-5 and V is TRBV24-1; D is ambiguous. This CDR3 comprises 13 residues. The germline V and J ends were trimmed by 2 bases and 8 bases, with 11 bases remaining between them. Germline values: CDR1 KGHDR, CDR2 SFDVKD. The CDR3 region is CATSDWQGITQYF. The CDR3 region has the DNA TGTGCCACCAGTGATTGGCAAGGAATAACCCAGTACTTC.

This sequence joins TRBV6-6 and TRBJ2-7, with a tentative D call TRBD2 (5 bases). Germline V lookup: CDR1 MNHNY, CDR2 SVGAGI (reference sequence). The V gene lost 0 bases and the J gene lost 5 bases, with 17 bases spanning the gap. The length of the CDR3 is 16 residues. The CDR3 protein is CASSYSPLSGIHEQYF. The DNA of the CDR3 is TGTGCCAGCAGTTACTCGCCCCTATCCGGGATCCACGAGCAGTACTTC.

The chain couples TRBV5-4 to TRBJ1-1, with D unresolved. The CDR3 is 16 amino acids. V dropped 5 bases and J dropped 2 bases, with 19 bases sitting between them. CDR1 is SGHNT, CDR2 YYREEE, per germline (reference sequence). For the CDR3, the DNA is TGTGCCAGCAGTCCCGATCCGGGCCACTCAAACACTGAAGCTTTCTTT. Amino acid sequence: CASSPDPGHSNTEAFF.

This clonotype has a handful of counts. The chain uses TRBV7-6 and TRBJ2-7, with a weak D call TRBD2 (7 bases). V was pared by 0 bases and J by 6 bases, with 15 bases between. Germline CDR1 is SGHVS and CDR2 is FNYEAQ. The CDR3 is 15 amino acids. In DNA, the CDR3 is TGTGCCAGCAGCTTAGCCTGGGGGGGGGGCGGCGAGCAGTACTTC. Amino acids: CASSLAWGGGGEQYF.

The sample holds many counts of this clonotype. The rearrangement uses TRBV7-9 and TRBJ1-5, with 7 bases that match TRBD1. After removal of 4 bases from V and 4 bases from J, the junction contained 4 bases not matched to a gene. The CDR3 totals 14 residues. Germline CDR1 reads SEHNR; CDR2 reads FQNEAQ (reference sequence). The CDR3 spells CASSSQGPNQPQHF. CDR3 sequence (DNA): TGTGCCAGCAGCTCACAGGGGCCGAATCAGCCCCAGCATTTT. Looking up the rest from reference TRBV7-9 and TRBJ1-5 gives the full variable domain: DTGVSQNPRHKITKRGQNVTFRCDPISEHNRLYWYRQTLGQGPEFLTYFQNEAQLEKSRLLSDRFSAERPKGSFSTLEIQRTEQGDSAMYLCASSSQGPNQPQHFGDGTRLSIL.